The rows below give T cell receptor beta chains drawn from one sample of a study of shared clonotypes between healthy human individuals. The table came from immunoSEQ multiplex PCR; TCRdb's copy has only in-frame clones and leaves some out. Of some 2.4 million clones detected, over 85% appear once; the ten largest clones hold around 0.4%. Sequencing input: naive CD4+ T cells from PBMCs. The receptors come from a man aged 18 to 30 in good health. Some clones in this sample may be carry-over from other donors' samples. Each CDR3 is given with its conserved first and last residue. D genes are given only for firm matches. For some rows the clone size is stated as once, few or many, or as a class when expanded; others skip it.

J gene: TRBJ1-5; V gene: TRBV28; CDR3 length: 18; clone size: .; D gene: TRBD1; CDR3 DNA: TGTGCCAGCAGTTCACCGGGACAGGGGAAAAATAGCAATCAGCCCCAGCATTTT; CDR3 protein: CASSSPGQGKNSNQPQHF
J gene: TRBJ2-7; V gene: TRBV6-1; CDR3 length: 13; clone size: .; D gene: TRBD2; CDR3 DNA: TGTGCCTTCCTTAGCGGGAGCTCCTACGAGCAGTACTTC; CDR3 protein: CAFLSGSSYEQYF
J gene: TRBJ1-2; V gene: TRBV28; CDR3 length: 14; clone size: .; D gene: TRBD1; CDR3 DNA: TGTGCCAGCAGTTATACAGGGGAAGGGGATGGCTACACCTTC; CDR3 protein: CASSYTGEGDGYTF
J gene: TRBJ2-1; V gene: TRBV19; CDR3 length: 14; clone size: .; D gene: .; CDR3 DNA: TGTGCCAGTAGCCCCTTGGGGCAGCACAATGAGCAGTTCTTC; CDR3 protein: CASSPLGQHNEQFF
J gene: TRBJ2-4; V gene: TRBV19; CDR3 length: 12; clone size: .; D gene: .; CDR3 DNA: TGTGCCAGTAGTTTAAGGGGAGGCATTCAGTACTTC; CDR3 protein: CASSLRGGIQYF
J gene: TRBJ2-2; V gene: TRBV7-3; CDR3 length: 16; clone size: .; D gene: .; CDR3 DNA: TGTGCCAGCAGCTTGAATGGCGGAAAGAACACCGGGGAGCTGTTTTTT; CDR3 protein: CASSLNGGKNTGELFF
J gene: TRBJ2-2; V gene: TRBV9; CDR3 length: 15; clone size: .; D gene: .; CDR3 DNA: TGTGCCAGCAGCGTGCGGGCGGGGAACACCGGGGAGCTGTTTTTT; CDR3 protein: CASSVRAGNTGELFF
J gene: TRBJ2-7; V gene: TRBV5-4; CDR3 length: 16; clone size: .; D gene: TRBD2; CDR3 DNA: TGTGCCAGCAGCACGACTAGCGGGAGGTTCGGGAACGAGCAGTACTTC; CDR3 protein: CASSTTSGRFGNEQYF
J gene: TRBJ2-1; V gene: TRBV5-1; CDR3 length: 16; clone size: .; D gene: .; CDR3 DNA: TGCGCCAGCAGCTCTTACCCGGGGACCACCTACAATGAGCAGTTCTTC; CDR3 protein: CASSSYPGTTYNEQFF
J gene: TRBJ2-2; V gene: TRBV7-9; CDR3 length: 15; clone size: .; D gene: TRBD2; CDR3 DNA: TGTGCCAGCAGCCCGGGACTACCGAACACCGGGGAGCTGTTTTTT; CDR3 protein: CASSPGLPNTGELFF
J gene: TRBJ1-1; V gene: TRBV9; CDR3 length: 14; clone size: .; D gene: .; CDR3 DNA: TGTGCCAGCAGCGTAGAAGGGAAAAACACTGAAGCTTTCTTT; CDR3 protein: CASSVEGKNTEAFF
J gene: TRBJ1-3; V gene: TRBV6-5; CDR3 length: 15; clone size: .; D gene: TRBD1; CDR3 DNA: TGTGCCAGCCAGGGACAGCCTTACTCTGGAAACACCATATATTTT; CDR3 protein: CASQGQPYSGNTIYF
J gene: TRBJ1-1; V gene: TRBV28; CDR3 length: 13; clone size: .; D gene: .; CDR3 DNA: TGTGCCAGCAGTTTAGTCAGAAACACTGAAGCTTTCTTT; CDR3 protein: CASSLVRNTEAFF
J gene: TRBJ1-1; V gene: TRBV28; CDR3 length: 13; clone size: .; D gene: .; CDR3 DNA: TGTGCCAGCAACCAGGGAGATCGCACTGAAGCTTTCTTT; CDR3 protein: CASNQGDRTEAFF
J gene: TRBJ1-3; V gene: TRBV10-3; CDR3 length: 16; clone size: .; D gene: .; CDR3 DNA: TGTGCCATCAGCGAGATCCGAATGCGGCCTGGAAACACCATATATTTT; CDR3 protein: CAISEIRMRPGNTIYF
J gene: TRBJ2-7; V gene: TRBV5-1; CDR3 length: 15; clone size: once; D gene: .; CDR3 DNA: TGCGCCAGCAGCTCGGAAAGGGGGGGCGCCTACGAGCAGTACTTC; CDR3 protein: CASSSERGGAYEQYF
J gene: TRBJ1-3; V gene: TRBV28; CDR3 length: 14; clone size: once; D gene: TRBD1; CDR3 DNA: TGTGCCAGCAGTTCCCCAGGGGGGGGAAACACCATATATTTT; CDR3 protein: CASSSPGGGNTIYF
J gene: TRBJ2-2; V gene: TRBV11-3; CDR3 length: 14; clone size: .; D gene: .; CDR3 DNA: TGTGCCTCGAGAAAGGACGCGAACACCGGGGAGCTGTTTTTT; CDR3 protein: CASRKDANTGELFF
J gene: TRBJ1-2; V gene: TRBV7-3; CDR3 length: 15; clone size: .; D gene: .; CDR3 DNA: TGTGCCAGCAGCTTAGATGGTCCGGGGGTAGGTGGCTACACCTTC; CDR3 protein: CASSLDGPGVGGYTF
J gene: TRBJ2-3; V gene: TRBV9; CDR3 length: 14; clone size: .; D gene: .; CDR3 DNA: TGTGCCAGCAGCGTAGTTTGGGGGGAGGATACGCAGTATTTT; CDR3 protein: CASSVVWGEDTQYF
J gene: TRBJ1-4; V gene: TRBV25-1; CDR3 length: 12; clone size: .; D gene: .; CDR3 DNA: TGTGCCAGCAGCAGGGGCAGTGAAAAACTGTTTTTT; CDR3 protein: CASSRGSEKLFF
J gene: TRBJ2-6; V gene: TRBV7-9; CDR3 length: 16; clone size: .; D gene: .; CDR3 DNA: TGTGCCAGCAGAGCCGATGGGGCGCTTGGGGCCAACGTCCTGACTTTC; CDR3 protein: CASRADGALGANVLTF
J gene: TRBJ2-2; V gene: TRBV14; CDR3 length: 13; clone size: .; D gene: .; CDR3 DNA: TGTGCCAGCAGCCTCCAGGGTGGCGGGGAGCTGTTTTTT; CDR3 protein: CASSLQGGGELFF
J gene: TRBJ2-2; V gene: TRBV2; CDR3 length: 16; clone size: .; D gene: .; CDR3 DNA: TGTGCCAGCAGAGAAGGGTGGGATCAGAACACCGGGGAGCTGTTTTTT; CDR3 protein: CASREGWDQNTGELFF
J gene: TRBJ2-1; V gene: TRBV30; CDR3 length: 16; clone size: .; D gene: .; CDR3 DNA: TGTGCCTGGAGTAAGGGGCCCTGGCCCTCCTACAATGAGCAGTTCTTC; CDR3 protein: CAWSKGPWPSYNEQFF
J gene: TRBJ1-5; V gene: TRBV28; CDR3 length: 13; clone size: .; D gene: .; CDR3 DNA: TGTGCCATTACGGGGCAGAGCAATCAGCCCCAGCATTTT; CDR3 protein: CAITGQSNQPQHF
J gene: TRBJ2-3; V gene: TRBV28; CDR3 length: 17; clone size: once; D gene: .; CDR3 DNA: TGTGCCAGCAGTTCACCAGTTAGCGCCCATTTCTCAGATACGCAGTATTTT; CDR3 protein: CASSSPVSAHFSDTQYF
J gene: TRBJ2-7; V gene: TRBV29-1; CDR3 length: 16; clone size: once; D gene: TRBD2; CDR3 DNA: TGCAGCGTTGTATCCCCTGGCGGGAGAAACAACTACGAGCAGTACTTC; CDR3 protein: CSVVSPGGRNNYEQYF
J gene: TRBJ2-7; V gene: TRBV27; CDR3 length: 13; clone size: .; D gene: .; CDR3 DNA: TGTGCCAGTAGACCCGTTCCCTCCTACGAGCAGTACTTC; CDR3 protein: CASRPVPSYEQYF
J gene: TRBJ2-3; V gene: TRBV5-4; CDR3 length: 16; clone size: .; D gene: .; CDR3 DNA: TGTGCCAGCAGCCCGGCCAGGGGGGGAAGCACAGATACGCAGTATTTT; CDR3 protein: CASSPARGGSTDTQYF
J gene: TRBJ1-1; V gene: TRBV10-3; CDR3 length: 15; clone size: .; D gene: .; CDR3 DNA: TGTGCCATCAGCGAAGAGGCAGGGTCAGGGACTGAAGCTTTCTTT; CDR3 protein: CAISEEAGSGTEAFF
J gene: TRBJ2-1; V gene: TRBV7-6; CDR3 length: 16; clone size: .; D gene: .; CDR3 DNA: TGTGCCAGCAGCCCCCCGGGACTACGCAGGGGCGGTGAGCAGTTCTTC; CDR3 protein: CASSPPGLRRGGEQFF
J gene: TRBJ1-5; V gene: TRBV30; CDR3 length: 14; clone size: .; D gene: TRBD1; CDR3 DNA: TGTGCCTGGAGTGGGGACAGCCTCAATCAGCCCCAGCATTTT; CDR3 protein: CAWSGDSLNQPQHF
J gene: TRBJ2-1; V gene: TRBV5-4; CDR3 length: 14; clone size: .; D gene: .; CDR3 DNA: TGTGCCAGCAGCTTAATAAAACAGGGTGGGGAGCAGTTCTTC; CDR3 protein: CASSLIKQGGEQFF
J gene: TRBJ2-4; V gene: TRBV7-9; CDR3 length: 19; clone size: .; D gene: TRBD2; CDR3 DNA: TGTGCCAGCAGCTTAGGGACTAGCGGGAGGGCCGGGTCCAAAAACATTCAGTACTTC; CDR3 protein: CASSLGTSGRAGSKNIQYF
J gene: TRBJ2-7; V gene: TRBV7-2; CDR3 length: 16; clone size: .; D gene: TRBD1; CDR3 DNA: TGTGCCAGCAGCTCCCGTTCGGGACAGGGGGCCTACGAGCAGTACTTC; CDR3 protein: CASSSRSGQGAYEQYF
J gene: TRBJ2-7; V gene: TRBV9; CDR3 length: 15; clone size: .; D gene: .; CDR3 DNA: TGTGCCAGCAGCGTAGAGCCCAGGGGTCGGTACGAGCAGTACTTC; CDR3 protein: CASSVEPRGRYEQYF
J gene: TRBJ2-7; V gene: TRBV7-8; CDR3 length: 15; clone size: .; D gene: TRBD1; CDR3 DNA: TGTGCCAGCAGCCCCGGAGGGGACAGGGCCTACGAGCAGTACTTC; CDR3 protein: CASSPGGDRAYEQYF
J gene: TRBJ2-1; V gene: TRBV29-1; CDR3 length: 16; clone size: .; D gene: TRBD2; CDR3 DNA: TGCAGCGTTGTCCAGCGGGAGGCCCGCTCCTACAATGAGCAGTTCTTC; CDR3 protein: CSVVQREARSYNEQFF
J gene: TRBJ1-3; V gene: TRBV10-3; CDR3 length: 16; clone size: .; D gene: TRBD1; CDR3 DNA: TGTGCCATCAGTGTATCACAGGGGGCGACTGGAAACACCATATATTTT; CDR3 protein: CAISVSQGATGNTIYF
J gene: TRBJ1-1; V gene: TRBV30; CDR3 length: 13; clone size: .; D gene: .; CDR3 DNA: TGTGCCTGGGGGGGGTCGGCGAACACTGAAGCTTTCTTT; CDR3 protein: CAWGGSANTEAFF
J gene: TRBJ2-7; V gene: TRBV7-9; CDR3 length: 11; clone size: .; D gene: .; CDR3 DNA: TGTGCCAGCAGCGCAGGGGAAAGTCCTTACTTC; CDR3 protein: CASSAGESPYF
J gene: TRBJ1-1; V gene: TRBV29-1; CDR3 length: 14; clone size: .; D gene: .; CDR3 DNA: TGCAGCGTTGAAAAGTCCGGGAGATACACTGAAGCTTTCTTT; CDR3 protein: CSVEKSGRYTEAFF
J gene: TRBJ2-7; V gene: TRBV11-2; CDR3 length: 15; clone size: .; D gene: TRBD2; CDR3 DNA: TGTGCCAGCAGCTTAGCCGGGGGGGCTTCGGGCGAGCAGTACTTC; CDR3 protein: CASSLAGGASGEQYF
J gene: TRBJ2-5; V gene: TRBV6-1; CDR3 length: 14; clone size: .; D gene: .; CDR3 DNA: TGTGCCAGCAGTGGGTCGGCAGGACAAGAGACCCAGTACTTC; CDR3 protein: CASSGSAGQETQYF
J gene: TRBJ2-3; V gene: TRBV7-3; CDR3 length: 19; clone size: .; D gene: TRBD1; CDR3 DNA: TGTGCCAGCAGCTTATTCCGGGACAGGCGGACAACTAGCACAGATACGCAGTATTTT; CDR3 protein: CASSLFRDRRTTSTDTQYF
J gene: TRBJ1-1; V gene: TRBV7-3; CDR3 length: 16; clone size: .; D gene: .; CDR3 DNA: TGTGCCAGCAGCTTAATGGGAGTGGGAGGGAACACTGAAGCTTTCTTT; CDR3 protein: CASSLMGVGGNTEAFF
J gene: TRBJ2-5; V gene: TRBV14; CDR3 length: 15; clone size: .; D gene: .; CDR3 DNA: TGTGCCAGCAGCCAAGGTGTCACCCGCCAAGAGACCCAGTACTTC; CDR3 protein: CASSQGVTRQETQYF
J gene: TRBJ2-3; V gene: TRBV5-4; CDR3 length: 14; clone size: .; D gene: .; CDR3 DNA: TGTGCCAGCAGCTTGGCTAAGGTAACAGATACGCAGTATTTT; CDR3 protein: CASSLAKVTDTQYF
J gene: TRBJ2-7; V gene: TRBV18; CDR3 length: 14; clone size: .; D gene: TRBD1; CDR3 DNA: TGTGCCAGCTCGCCGGGACAGAGCTCCTACGAGCAGTACTTC; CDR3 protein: CASSPGQSSYEQYF
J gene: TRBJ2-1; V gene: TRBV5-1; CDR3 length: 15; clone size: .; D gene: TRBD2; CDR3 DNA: TGCGCCAGCAGCTTTCTAGCGGGGCCCTACAATGAGCAGTTCTTC; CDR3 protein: CASSFLAGPYNEQFF
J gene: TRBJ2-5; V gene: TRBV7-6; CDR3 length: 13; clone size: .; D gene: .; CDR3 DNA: TGTGCCAGCACCGAGGGAGGGGGGGAGACCCAGTACTTC; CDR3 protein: CASTEGGGETQYF
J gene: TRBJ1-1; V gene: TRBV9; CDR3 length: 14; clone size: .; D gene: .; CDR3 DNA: TGTGCCAGCAGCGTAGGTGGGGGAGAAACTGAAGCTTTCTTT; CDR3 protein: CASSVGGGETEAFF
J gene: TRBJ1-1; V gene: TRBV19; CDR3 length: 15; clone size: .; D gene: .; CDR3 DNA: TGTGCCAGTAGTATCTCCGGGACTGTGAACACTGAAGCTTTCTTT; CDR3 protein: CASSISGTVNTEAFF
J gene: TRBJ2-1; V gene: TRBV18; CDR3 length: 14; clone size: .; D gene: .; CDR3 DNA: TGTGCCAGCTCATTATCGAGCGGGTACAATGAGCAGTTCTTC; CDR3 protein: CASSLSSGYNEQFF
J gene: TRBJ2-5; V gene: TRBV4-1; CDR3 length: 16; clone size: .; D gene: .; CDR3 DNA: TGCGCCAGCAGCCAAGAAGGGTTCCAGTGGGGGGTGACCCAGTACTTC; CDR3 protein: CASSQEGFQWGVTQYF
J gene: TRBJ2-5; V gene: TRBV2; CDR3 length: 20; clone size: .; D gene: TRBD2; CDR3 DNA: TGTGCCAGCAGTGAACGTGGGGCGGGAGTGGGTCAATTGGGGAAAGAGACCCAGTACTTC; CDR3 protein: CASSERGAGVGQLGKETQYF
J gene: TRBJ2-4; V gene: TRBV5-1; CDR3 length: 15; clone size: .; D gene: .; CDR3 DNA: TGCGCCAGCAGCTTGGGCACAGACCCAAGGGACATTCAGTACTTC; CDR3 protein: CASSLGTDPRDIQYF